This is a list of T cell receptor beta chains from one sample in a study of beta chain features in type 1 diabetes. Method: immunoSEQ multiplex PCR; TCRdb's copy keeps in-frame clones and lacks some. This sample has 810,000 or so clones, with about 17% found just once. Sequenced sample: naive CD4+ T cells from blood. The receptor set was obtained from a woman under 30 in good health. The CDR3 runs from the conserved cysteine through the conserved F or W. A D gene is named only where the DNA matches it firmly. Only some rows state a clone size, as once, few, many or a class for expanded clones.

D,size,J,V,CDR3,DNA
-,-,TRBJ1-2,TRBV7-2,CASSLDQQDGYTF,TGTGCCAGCAGCTTAGATCAACAGGATGGCTACACCTTC
-,few,TRBJ1-5,TRBV5-1,CASSPGQISGQPQHF,TGCGCCAGCAGCCCTGGACAGATAAGTGGTCAGCCCCAGCATTTT
-,-,TRBJ1-5,TRBV28,CACVGHSFSNQPQHF,TGTGCCTGTGTAGGGCACTCCTTCAGCAATCAGCCCCAGCATTTT
TRBD2,-,TRBJ2-3,TRBV7-2,CASSLEKSGIADTQYF,TGTGCCAGCAGCTTAGAGAAAAGCGGGATTGCAGATACGCAGTATTTT
-,-,TRBJ2-5,TRBV19,CASSILGETQYF,TGTGCCAGTAGTATCCTAGGAGAGACCCAGTACTTC
-,few,TRBJ1-1,TRBV15,CATSRDRRRNTEAFF,TGTGCCACCAGCAGAGATCGTAGAAGGAACACTGAAGCTTTCTTT
TRBD2,few,TRBJ2-3,TRBV7-3,CASSLSGSLQWDTQYF,TGTGCCAGCAGCTTAAGCGGGAGTCTTCAATGGGATACGCAGTATTTT
-,-,TRBJ1-4,TRBV10-3,CAISGVNEKLFF,TGTGCCATCAGTGGAGTTAATGAAAAACTGTTTTTT
-,few,TRBJ2-1,TRBV28,CASSLRRDPGFF,TGTGCCAGCAGTTTGCGTCGAGACCCCGGGTTCTTC
-,-,TRBJ2-7,TRBV28,CASSLDGPIYEQYF,TGTGCCAGCAGTTTGGACGGACCAATCTACGAGCAGTACTTC